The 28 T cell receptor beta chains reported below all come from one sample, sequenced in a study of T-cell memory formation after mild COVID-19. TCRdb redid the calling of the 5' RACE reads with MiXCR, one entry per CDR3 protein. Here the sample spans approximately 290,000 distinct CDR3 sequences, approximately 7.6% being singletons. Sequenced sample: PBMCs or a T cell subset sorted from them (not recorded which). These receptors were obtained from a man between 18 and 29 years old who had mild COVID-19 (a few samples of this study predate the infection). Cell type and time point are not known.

The CDR3 sequence: CSALVARDFYGYTF. The CDR3 region has the DNA TGCAGTGCTCTTGTAGCGAGGGACTTCTATGGCTACACCTTC. The chain employs TRBV20-1 and TRBJ1-2; D might be TRBD1 (5 bases). CDR1 DFQATT and CDR2 SNEGSKA come from the germline V gene (reference sequence). This CDR3 comprises 14 residues. V was cut by 5 bases and J by 4 bases, with 17 bases left in between.

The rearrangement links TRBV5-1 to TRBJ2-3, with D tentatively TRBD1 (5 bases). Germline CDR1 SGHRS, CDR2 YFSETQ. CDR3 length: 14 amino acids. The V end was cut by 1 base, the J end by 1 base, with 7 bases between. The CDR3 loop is CASSLTQGTDTQYF. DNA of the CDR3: TGCGCCAGCAGCTTGACACAGGGCACAGATACGCAGTATTTT.

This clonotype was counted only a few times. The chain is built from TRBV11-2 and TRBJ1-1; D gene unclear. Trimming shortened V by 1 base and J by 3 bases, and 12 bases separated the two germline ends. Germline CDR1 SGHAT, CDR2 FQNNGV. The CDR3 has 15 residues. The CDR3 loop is CASSLVIYGYTEAFF. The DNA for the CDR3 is TGTGCCAGCAGCTTAGTTATCTACGGGTACACTGAAGCTTTCTTT.

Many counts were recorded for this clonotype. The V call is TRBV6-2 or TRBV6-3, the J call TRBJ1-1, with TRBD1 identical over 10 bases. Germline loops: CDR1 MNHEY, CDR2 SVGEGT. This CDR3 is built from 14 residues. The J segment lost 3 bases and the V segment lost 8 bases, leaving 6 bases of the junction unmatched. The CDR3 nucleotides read TGTGCCAGCCGGGACAGGGGATGGGACACTGAAGCTTTCTTT. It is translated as CASRDRGWDTEAFF.

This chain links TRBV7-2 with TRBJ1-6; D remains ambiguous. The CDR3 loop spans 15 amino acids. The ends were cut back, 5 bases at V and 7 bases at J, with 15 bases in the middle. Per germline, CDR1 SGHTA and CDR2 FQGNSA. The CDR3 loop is CASSGRRRTNSPLHF. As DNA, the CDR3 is TGTGCCAGCAGCGGCCGACGGAGGACCAATTCACCCCTCCACTTT.

The CDR3 nucleotides read TGTGCCAGCAGTAGGACTGCGAACACCGGGGAGCTGTTTTTT. This encodes CASSRTANTGELFF. The V call is TRBV12-3 or TRBV12-4, the J call TRBJ2-2, with D perhaps TRBD2 (5 bases). CDR3 length: 14 amino acids. Trimming stripped 5 bases from V and 0 bases from J, with 7 bases between.

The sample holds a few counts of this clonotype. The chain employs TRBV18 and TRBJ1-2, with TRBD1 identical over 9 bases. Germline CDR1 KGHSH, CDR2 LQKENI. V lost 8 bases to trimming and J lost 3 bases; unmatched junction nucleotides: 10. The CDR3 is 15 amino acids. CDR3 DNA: TGTGCCAGCCAAGGTACAGGGGGCACGGACTATGGCTACACCTTC. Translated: CASQGTGGTDYGYTF.

CDR3 DNA sequence: TGTGCCAGTAGTATCCGGGACAGGGTCGAGCAGTACTTC. Protein sequence: CASSIRDRVEQYF. The chain employs TRBV19 and TRBJ2-7; 9 positions agree with TRBD1. Losses at the gene ends were 3 bases for V and 6 bases for J; bases not matched to a gene: 3. CDR3 length: 13 residues. The germline CDR1 and CDR2 sequences are LNHDA and SQIVND (reference sequence).

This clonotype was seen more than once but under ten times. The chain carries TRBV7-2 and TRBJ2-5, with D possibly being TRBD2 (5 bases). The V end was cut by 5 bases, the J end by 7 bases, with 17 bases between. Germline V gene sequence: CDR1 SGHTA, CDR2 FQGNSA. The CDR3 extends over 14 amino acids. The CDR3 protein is CASSAGKDGRTQYF. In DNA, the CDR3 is TGTGCCAGCAGCGCCGGGAAAGACGGACGGACCCAGTACTTC.

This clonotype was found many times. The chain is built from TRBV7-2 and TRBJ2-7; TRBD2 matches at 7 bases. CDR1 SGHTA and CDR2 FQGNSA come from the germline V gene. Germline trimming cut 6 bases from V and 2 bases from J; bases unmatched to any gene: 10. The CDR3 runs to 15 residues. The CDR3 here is CASSLKSGAAYEQYF. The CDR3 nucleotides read TGTGCCAGCAGTTTGAAAAGCGGGGCTGCCTACGAGCAGTACTTC.

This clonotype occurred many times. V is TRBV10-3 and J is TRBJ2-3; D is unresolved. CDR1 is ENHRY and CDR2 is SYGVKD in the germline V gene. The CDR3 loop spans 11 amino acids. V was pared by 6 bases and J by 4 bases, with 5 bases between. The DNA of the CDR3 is TGTGCCATCAGCAGCTCAGATACGCAGTATTTT. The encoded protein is CAISSSDTQYF.

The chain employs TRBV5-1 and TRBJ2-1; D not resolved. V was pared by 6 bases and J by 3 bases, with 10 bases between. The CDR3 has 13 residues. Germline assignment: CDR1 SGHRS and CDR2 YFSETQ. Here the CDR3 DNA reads TGCGCCAGCAACACAGAGCACTACAATGAGCAGTTCTTC. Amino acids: CASNTEHYNEQFF.

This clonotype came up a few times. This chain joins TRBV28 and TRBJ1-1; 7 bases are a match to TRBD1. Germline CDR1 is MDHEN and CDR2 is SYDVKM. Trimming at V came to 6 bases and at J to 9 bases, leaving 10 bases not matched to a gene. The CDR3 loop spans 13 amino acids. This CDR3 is CASSSWTGPQAFF. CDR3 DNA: TGTGCCAGCAGCTCCTGGACAGGACCTCAAGCTTTCTTT.

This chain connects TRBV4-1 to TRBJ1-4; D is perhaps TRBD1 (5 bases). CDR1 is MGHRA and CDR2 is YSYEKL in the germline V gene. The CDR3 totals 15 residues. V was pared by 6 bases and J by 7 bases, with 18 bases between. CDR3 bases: TGCGCCAGCAGGCCGTTGGGGGGAAAGGGTGAAAAACTGTTTTTT. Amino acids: CASRPLGGKGEKLFF.

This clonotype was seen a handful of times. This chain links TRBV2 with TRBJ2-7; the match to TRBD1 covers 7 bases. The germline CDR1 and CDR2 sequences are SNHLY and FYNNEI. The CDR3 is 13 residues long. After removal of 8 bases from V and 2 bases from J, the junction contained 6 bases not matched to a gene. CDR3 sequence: CASQTGFTYEQYF. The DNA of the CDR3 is TGTGCCAGCCAGACAGGGTTCACCTACGAGCAGTACTTC.

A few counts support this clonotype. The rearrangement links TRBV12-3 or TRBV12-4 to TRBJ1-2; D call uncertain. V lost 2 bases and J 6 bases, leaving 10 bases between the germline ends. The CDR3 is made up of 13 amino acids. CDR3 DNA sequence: TGTGCCAGCAGTTTACAGGAGCGGGATGGCTACACCTTC. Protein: CASSLQERDGYTF.

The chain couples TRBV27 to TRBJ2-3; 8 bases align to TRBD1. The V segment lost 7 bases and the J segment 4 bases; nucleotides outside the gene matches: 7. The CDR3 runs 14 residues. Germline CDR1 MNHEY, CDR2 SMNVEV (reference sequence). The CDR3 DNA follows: TGTGCCAGCAAGTCGACAGGGGTCGCAGATACGCAGTATTTT. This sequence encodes CASKSTGVADTQYF.

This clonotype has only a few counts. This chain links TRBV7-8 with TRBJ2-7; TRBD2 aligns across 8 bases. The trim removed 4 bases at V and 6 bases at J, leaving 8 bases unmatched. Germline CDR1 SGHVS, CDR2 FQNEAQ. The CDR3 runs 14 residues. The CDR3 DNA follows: TGTGCCAGCAGCTCCGGGGGGGCCGCGCGCGAGCAGTACTTC. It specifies CASSSGGAAREQYF.

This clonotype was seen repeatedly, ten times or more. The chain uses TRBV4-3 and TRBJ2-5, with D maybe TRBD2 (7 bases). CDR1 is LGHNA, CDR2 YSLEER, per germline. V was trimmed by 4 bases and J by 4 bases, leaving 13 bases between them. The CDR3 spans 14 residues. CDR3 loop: CASSLKGGVETQYF. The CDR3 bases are TGCGCCAGCAGCCTAAAGGGGGGGGTAGAGACCCAGTACTTC.

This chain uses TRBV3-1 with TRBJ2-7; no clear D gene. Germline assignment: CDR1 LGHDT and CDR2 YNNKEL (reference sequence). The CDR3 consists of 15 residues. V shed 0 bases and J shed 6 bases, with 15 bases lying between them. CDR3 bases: TGTGCCAGCAGCCAAGAACTCCGGTCAATTCGCGAGCAGTACTTC. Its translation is CASSQELRSIREQYF.

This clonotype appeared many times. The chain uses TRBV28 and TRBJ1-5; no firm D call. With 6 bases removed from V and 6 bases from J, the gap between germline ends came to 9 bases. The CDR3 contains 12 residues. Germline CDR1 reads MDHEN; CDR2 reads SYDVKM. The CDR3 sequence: CASRGIGQPQHF. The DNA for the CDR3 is TGTGCCAGCAGGGGGATTGGTCAGCCCCAGCATTTT. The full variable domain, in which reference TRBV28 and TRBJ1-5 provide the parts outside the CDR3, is DVKVTQSSRYLVKRTGEKVFLECVQDMDHENMFWYRQDPGLGLRLIYFSYDVKMKEKGDIPEGYSVSREKKERFSLILESASTNQTSMYLCASRGIGQPQHFGDGTRLSIL.

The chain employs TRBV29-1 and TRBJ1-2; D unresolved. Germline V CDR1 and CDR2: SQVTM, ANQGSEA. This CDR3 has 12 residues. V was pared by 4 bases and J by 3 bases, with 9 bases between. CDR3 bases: TGCAGCGTTGGGGGAAACCACTATGGCTACACCTTC. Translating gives CSVGGNHYGYTF.

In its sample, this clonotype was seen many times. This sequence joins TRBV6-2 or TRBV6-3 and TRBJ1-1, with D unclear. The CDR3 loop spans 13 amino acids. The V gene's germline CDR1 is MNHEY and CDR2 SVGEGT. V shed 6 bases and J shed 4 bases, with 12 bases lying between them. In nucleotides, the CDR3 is TGTGCCAGCAGCCCATCTTTGGGCACTGAAGCTTTCTTT. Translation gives CASSPSLGTEAFF.

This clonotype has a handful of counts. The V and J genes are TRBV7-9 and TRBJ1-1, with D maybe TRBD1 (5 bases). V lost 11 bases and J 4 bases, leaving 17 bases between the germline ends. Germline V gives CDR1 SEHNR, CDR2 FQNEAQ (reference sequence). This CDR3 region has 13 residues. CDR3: CAVLGHPATEAFF. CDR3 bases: TGTGCCGTCTTAGGACATCCCGCCACTGAAGCTTTCTTT.

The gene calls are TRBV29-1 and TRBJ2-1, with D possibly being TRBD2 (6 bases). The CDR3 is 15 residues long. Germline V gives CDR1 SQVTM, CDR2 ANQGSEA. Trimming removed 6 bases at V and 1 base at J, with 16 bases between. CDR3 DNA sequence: TGCAGCGTCCGACAAAGGGGAGGATCCTACAATGAGCAGTTCTTC. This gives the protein CSVRQRGGSYNEQFF.

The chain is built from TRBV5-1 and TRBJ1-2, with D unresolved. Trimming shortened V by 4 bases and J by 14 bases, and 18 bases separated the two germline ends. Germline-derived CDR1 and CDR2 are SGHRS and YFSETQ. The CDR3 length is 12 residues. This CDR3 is CASSLPGYQETF. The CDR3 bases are TGCGCCAGCAGCCTGCCCGGATACCAGGAGACCTTC. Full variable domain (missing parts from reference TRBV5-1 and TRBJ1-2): KAGVTQTPRYLIKTRGQQVTLSCSPISGHRSVSWYQQTPGQGLQFLFEYFSETQRNKGNFPGRFSGRQFSNSRSEMNVSTLELGDSALYLCASSLPGYQETFGSGTRLTVV.

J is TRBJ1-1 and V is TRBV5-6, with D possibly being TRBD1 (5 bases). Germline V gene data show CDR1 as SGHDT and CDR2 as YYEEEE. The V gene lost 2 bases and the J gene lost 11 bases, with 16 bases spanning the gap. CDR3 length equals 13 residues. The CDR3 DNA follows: TGTGCCAGCAGCTTCTTCCAGTCTTCAGGGGCTTTCTTT. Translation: CASSFFQSSGAFF.

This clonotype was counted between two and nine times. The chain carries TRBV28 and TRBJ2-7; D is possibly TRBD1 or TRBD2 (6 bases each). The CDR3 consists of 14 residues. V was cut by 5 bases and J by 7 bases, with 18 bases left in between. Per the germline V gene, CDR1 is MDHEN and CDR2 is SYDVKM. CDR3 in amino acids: CASSGRGGRREQYV. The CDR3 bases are TGTGCCAGCAGTGGAAGAGGGGGGCGTCGGGAGCAGTACGTC.